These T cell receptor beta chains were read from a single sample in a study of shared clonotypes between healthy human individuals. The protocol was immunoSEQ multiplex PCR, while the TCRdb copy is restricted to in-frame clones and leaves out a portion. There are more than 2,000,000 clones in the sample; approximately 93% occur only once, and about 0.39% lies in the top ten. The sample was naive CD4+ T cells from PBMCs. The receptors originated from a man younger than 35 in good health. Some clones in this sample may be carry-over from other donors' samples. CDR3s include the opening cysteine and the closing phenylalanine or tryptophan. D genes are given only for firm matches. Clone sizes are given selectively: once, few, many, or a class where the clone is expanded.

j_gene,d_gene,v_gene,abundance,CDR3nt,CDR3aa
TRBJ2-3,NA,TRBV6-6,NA,TGTGCCAGCAGTTACTGGCGGGGACGGGGCACAGATACGCAGTATTTT,CASSYWRGRGTDTQYF
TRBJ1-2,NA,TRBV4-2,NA,TGTGCCAGCAGCCAAGAGAGGGGTGACAGACCGCTCTTC,CASSQERGDRPLF
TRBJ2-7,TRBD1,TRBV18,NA,TGTGCCAGCTCACCTGTCCCGGGACAGGTCGTGCAGTACTTC,CASSPVPGQVVQYF
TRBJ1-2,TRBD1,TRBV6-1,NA,TGTGCCAGCACTCCTGGGACAGGGGGAATTTATGGCTACACCTTC,CASTPGTGGIYGYTF
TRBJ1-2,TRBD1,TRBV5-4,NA,TGTGCCAGCAGCTTCAGGGACAGACCGCCCAACTATGGCTACACCTTC,CASSFRDRPPNYGYTF
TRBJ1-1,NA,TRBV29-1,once,TGCAGCGCTAACGGTGGGTTTAGGATCACTGAAGCTTTCTTT,CSANGGFRITEAFF
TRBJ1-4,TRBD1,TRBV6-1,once,TGTGCCAGCACCGGACAGGTGAATAATGAAAAACTGTTTTTT,CASTGQVNNEKLFF
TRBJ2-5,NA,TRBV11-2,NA,TGTGCCAGCAGCTTGTTACCGGGACATGGGGGTCAAGAGACCCAGTACTTC,CASSLLPGHGGQETQYF
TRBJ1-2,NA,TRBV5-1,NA,TGCGCCAGCAGCTGGGAGGGACGGATCAGCTATGGCTACACCTTC,CASSWEGRISYGYTF
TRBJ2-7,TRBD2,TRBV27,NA,TGTGCCAGCAGTTTTAGCGGGAGGTACGAGCAGTACTTC,CASSFSGRYEQYF
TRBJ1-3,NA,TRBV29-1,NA,TGCAGCGTCGCGGGACGGAGCTCTGGAAACACCATATATTTT,CSVAGRSSGNTIYF
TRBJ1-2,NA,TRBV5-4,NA,TGTGCCAGCAGCGTTGACGTCTATGGCTACACCTTC,CASSVDVYGYTF
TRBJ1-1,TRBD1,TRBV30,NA,TGTGCCTGGAATAAAGGGGGCATTCTCGGCACTGAAGCTTTCTTT,CAWNKGGILGTEAFF
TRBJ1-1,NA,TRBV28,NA,TGTGCCAGCAGTCAACGGATCTCCTTGGCCACTGAAGCTTTCTTT,CASSQRISLATEAFF
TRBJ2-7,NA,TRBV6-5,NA,TGTGCCAGCAGTGCTGGCGTGGAGAGGCACGAGCAGTACTTC,CASSAGVERHEQYF
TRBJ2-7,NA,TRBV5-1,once,TGCGCCAGCAGCCCCGGGACCACAACCCGGGGGGAGCAGTACTTC,CASSPGTTTRGEQYF
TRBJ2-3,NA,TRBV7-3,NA,TGTGCCAGCAGCTTTGGCAGGGGGGTTCAGTATTTT,CASSFGRGVQYF
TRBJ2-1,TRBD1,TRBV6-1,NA,TGTGCCAGCAGTGAAGGGGACAGCTCCAATGAGCAGTTCTTC,CASSEGDSSNEQFF